One and the same sample provided the 5 T cell receptor beta chains below, sequenced in a study of glioma-infiltrating T cells after dendritic cell vaccination (dated by TCRdb to the mid-2010s). Libraries were prepared through the immunoSEQ multiplex PCR assay. Here the immuneACCESS table is served through TCRdb, limited to in-frame sequences with V and J called. Missing clones are a known gap in these copies; in checked studies unresolved V genes cover under half, and the rest lacks a known reason. In this sample the table shows roughly 100,000 clones, under 90% of which occur a single time. The top ten clones comprise less than 3% of the sample. The specimen comprised blood, sampled before dendritic cell vaccination. These receptors came from a human donor with glioblastoma.

The chain recombines TRBV4-1 with TRBJ2-7, with 7 bases lining up with TRBD1. The CDR3 extends over 15 amino acids. V shed 4 bases and J 4 bases; nucleotides not matched to a gene: 10. The V gene's germline CDR1 is MGHRA and CDR2 YSYEKL. CDR3 protein: CASSPPTGTAYEQYF. In DNA, the CDR3 is TGCGCCAGCAGCCCGCCGACAGGGACCGCTTACGAGCAGTACTTC.

The chain recombines TRBV16 with TRBJ1-1; D perhaps matches TRBD1 (6 bases). CDR1 is KGHSY and CDR2 is FQNENV in the germline V gene. Trimming left V 1 base short and J 6 bases short, with 12 bases between. The CDR3 sequence is 14 residues long. The CDR3 DNA follows: TGTGCCAGCAGCCAATACAGGGATCGGGCTGAAGCTTTCTTT. Its translation is CASSQYRDRAEAFF.

The rearrangement links TRBV7-2 to TRBJ2-1; perhaps TRBD2 as D (6 bases). Germline V CDR1 and CDR2: SGHTA, FQGNSA. The V gene lost 6 bases and the J gene lost 0 bases, with 15 bases spanning the gap. The CDR3 is 16 residues long. The CDR3 bases are TGTGCCAGCAGAATGTCTGCGGGGAACTCCTACAATGAGCAGTTCTTC. This encodes CASRMSAGNSYNEQFF.

In DNA, the CDR3 is TGTGCCAGCAGCCCACAGGGTCGAGGCGAAAAACTGTTTTTT. This gives the protein CASSPQGRGEKLFF. This sequence joins TRBV11-3 and TRBJ1-4; tentative D call: TRBD1 (6 bases). Germline values: CDR1 SGHNT, CDR2 YENEEA. The CDR3 is made up of 14 amino acids. The V and J ends lost 5 bases and 8 bases respectively, with 15 bases between them.

The rearrangement uses TRBV7-3 and TRBJ2-5; 8 nucleotides match TRBD1. Germline V lookup: CDR1 SGHTA, CDR2 FQGTGA. There are 13 residues in the CDR3. Trimming cost V 7 bases and J 4 bases; bases outside gene matches: 5. The CDR3 DNA is TGTGCCAGCACCCAACAGGGGGGAGAGACCCAGTACTTC. Protein sequence: CASTQQGGETQYF.